This TCR beta chain derives from a study of blood T cells in healthy people across ages. The CDR3 totals 16 residues. From germline, CDR1 is SGDLS and CDR2 YYNGEE. Germline trimming cut 0 bases from V and 9 bases from J; bases unmatched to any gene: 11. It was with a sample-barcoded 5' primer and a J-beta primer mix that a second PCR of about 6 to 12 cycles was run. With 12 random nucleotides, a template-switch adaptor tagged each individual cDNA molecule. In TCRdb, the 5' RACE reads were re-called with MiXCR into one record per CDR3 protein. The sample has over a million distinct CDR3 sequences, more than 40% seen once.

This rearrangement joins TRBV9 to TRBJ2-1, with 8 bases that match TRBD2. The sequenced sample was blood. The sequence was obtained from a woman between 55 and 75 years old in good health. The CDR3 DNA follows: TGTGCCAGCAGCGTAGGATCAACTAGCGGTTCGGGTGAGCAGTTCTTC. The encoded protein is CASSVGSTSGSGEQFF. Complete variable domain (other parts from reference TRBV9 and TRBJ2-1): DSGVTQTPKHLITATGQRVTLRCSPRSGDLSVYWYQQSLDQGLQFLIQYYNGEERAKGNILERFSAQQFPDLHSELNLSSLELGDSALYFCASSVGSTSGSGEQFFGPGTRLTVL.